The 20 T cell receptor beta chains reported below all come from one sample, sequenced in a study of blood T cell repertoires in COVID-19. Assay used: immunoSEQ multiplex PCR; TCRdb lists only in-frame clones, some missing. The data hold some 290,000 clones, with 87% observed a single time. The material sequenced was peripheral blood. Every receptor here comes from a woman in her forties or fifties who had recovered from COVID-19.

The rearrangement uses TRBV7-2 and TRBJ2-1; TRBD1 is a possible D gene (6 bases). Trimming cost V 3 bases and J 5 bases, with 11 bases left between them. CDR1 SGHTA and CDR2 FQGNSA come from the germline V gene. The CDR3 has 14 residues. The CDR3 nucleotides read TGTGCCAGCAGCTTTGACAGGTTCAACAATGAGCAGTTCTTC. Translating gives CASSFDRFNNEQFF.

The V gene is TRBV7-9, the J gene TRBJ2-7; perhaps TRBD2 as D (6 bases). The V gene's germline CDR1 is SEHNR and CDR2 FQNEAQ (reference sequence). The CDR3 contains 15 residues. V lost 2 bases, J lost 3 bases, and 14 bases lay in between. The CDR3 bases are TGTGCCAGCAGCTTATTGGGGGGATCAAACTACGAGCAGTACTTC. Its protein is CASSLLGGSNYEQYF.

The genes are TRBV29-1 and TRBJ2-7, with D perhaps TRBD1 (5 bases). The V gene's germline CDR1 is SQVTM and CDR2 ANQGSEA. V was trimmed by 6 bases and J by 0 bases, leaving 18 bases between them. The CDR3 has 15 residues. For the CDR3, the DNA is TGCAGCGTCACCGGGCACAGGCATAACTCCTACGAGCAGTACTTC. This gives the protein CSVTGHRHNSYEQYF.

As to this clone: Other nucleotide sequences from this sample produce the same CDR3. The V and J genes are TRBV5-1 and TRBJ1-3; maybe TRBD1 (6 bases). Trimming took off 4 bases at V and 3 bases at J, with 11 bases between the two ends. This CDR3 comprises 14 residues. The V gene's germline CDR1 is SGHRS and CDR2 YFSETQ. The CDR3 sequence: CASSPGQLGNTIYF. CDR3 nucleotides: TGCGCCAGCAGCCCGGGACAACTTGGAAACACCATATATTTT.

This clone was picked up one time. The chain employs TRBV5-1 and TRBJ2-3; D is possibly TRBD1 (6 bases). CDR3 size: 14 residues. The germline V and J ends were trimmed by 2 bases and 6 bases, with 13 bases remaining between them. Per the germline V gene, CDR1 is SGHRS and CDR2 is YFSETQ. The CDR3 nucleotides are TGCGCCAGCAGCTTTACAGGGACCGGGGATACGCAGTATTTT. Encoded protein: CASSFTGTGDTQYF.

The chain carries TRBV6-5 and TRBJ1-6; D is undetermined. The CDR3 consists of 12 residues. V was cut by 7 bases and J by 8 bases, with 9 bases left in between. Per germline, CDR1 MNHEY and CDR2 SVGAGI. The CDR3 DNA reads as TGTGCCAGCATTTCTCCCTATTCACCCCTCCACTTT. Encoded protein: CASISPYSPLHF.

The J gene is TRBJ1-3, the V gene TRBV5-1; tentatively, D is TRBD1 (5 bases). This CDR3 has 14 residues. Germline V lookup: CDR1 SGHRS, CDR2 YFSETQ. Trimming stripped 7 bases from V and 1 base from J, with 12 bases between. The CDR3 reads CASGRGDSGNTIYF. The CDR3 nucleotides read TGCGCCAGCGGACGGGGGGATTCTGGAAACACCATATATTTT.

This clone was seen once. The genes are TRBV5-1 and TRBJ2-1, with 7 bases fitting TRBD2. The CDR3 extends over 17 amino acids. The junction had 8 bases not matched to a gene; V was cut back by 0 bases and J by 2 bases. In germline, CDR1 is SGHRS, CDR2 YFSETQ. The CDR3 loop reads CASSLALSGIPYNEQFF. In nucleotides, the CDR3 is TGCGCCAGCAGCTTGGCCCTAAGCGGGATTCCCTACAATGAGCAGTTCTTC.

The chain has TRBV3-1 (or the pseudogene TRBV3-2) and TRBJ1-4; 8 nucleotides align to TRBD1. V shed 2 bases and J 6 bases; nucleotides not matched to a gene: 5. Germline assignment: CDR1 LGHDT and CDR2 YNNKEL (reference sequence). The CDR3 is 15 residues long. The chain's CDR3 is CASSQLQGDDEKLFF. As DNA, the CDR3 is TGTGCCAGCAGCCAATTACAGGGGGACGATGAAAAACTGTTTTTT.

The chain employs TRBV7-2 and TRBJ1-1, with D possibly matching TRBD1 (6 bases). V dropped 3 bases and J dropped 3 bases, with 14 bases sitting between them. The CDR3 covers 15 residues. Germline lookup yields CDR1 SGHTA and CDR2 FQGNSA. The CDR3 spells CASSLGQLEYTEAFF. The CDR3 nucleotides are TGTGCCAGCAGCTTGGGACAATTGGAGTACACTGAAGCTTTCTTT.

This chain joins TRBV2 and TRBJ1-1; D is undetermined. The CDR3 is 15 residues long. Looked up from germline, CDR1 is SNHLY and CDR2 is FYNNEI. V lost 11 bases to trimming and J lost 4 bases, with 23 bases between them. The CDR3 sequence: CAYQPRLERVTEAFF. CDR3 sequence (DNA): TGTGCCTACCAGCCCCGACTCGAGCGGGTCACTGAAGCTTTCTTT.

J is TRBJ1-2 and V is TRBV7-9; 7 positions match TRBD1. The junction had 16 bases not matched to a gene; V was cut back by 3 bases and J by 6 bases. Germline loops: CDR1 SEHNR, CDR2 FQNEAQ (reference sequence). The CDR3 contains 17 residues. Here the CDR3 reads CASSFGKGAGYEHGYTF. The CDR3 DNA reads as TGTGCCAGCAGCTTTGGGAAGGGGGCGGGGTACGAGCATGGCTACACCTTC. Complete variable domain (other parts from reference TRBV7-9 and TRBJ1-2): DTGVSQNPRHKITKRGQNVTFRCDPISEHNRLYWYRQTLGQGPEFLTYFQNEAQLEKSRLLSDRFSAERPKGSFSTLEIQRTEQGDSAMYLCASSFGKGAGYEHGYTFGSGTRLTVV.

This clone has a handful of counts. The rearrangement links TRBV3-1 (or the pseudogene TRBV3-2) to TRBJ1-4; D ambiguous. The CDR3 is 21 residues long. Germline V gene lookup returns CDR1 LGHDT and CDR2 YNNKEL (reference sequence). The V end lost 0 bases, the J end lost 1 base, and 24 bases lay between the germline ends. This CDR3 reads CASSQDCSEEVVSVTNEKLFF. In nucleotides, the CDR3 is TGTGCCAGCAGCCAAGATTGTTCGGAGGAGGTTGTATCTGTAACTAATGAAAAACTGTTTTTT.

The rearrangement links TRBV7-2 to TRBJ2-1; 9 nucleotides line up with TRBD2. V lost 5 bases and J lost 6; bases outside the gene matches: 11. Germline lookup yields CDR1 SGHTA and CDR2 FQGNSA. The CDR3 spans 16 residues. The CDR3 nucleotides are TGTGCCAGCAGCCAACTTGCGGGAGGGCCCCCCAATGAGCAGTTCTTC. This gives the protein CASSQLAGGPPNEQFF.

The rearrangement joins TRBV5-1 to TRBJ2-5; 13 bases map to TRBD2. This CDR3 has 15 residues. Germline loops: CDR1 SGHRS, CDR2 YFSETQ. The V and J ends lost 3 bases and 5 bases, in that order; junction bases with no gene match: 4. The CDR3 DNA follows: TGCGCCAGCAGCTGGATACTAGCGGGAGGGGAGACCCAGTACTTC. Protein sequence: CASSWILAGGETQYF. The entire variable domain, with the rest obtained from reference TRBV5-1 and TRBJ2-5, is as follows: KAGVTQTPRYLIKTRGQQVTLSCSPISGHRSVSWYQQTPGQGLQFLFEYFSETQRNKGNFPGRFSGRQFSNSRSEMNVSTLELGDSALYLCASSWILAGGETQYFGPGTRLLVL.

The chain links TRBV24-1 to TRBJ1-5, with 7 bases fitting TRBD1. Losses at the gene ends were 6 bases for V and 1 base for J; bases not matched to a gene: 2. CDR3 length: 14 residues. The germline V gene has CDR1 KGHDR and CDR2 SFDVKD. The chain's CDR3 is CATSRDSSNQPQHF. In DNA form, the CDR3 reads TGTGCCACCAGTAGGGACAGCAGCAATCAGCCCCAGCATTTT.

This clone has only one observation. The J gene is TRBJ1-1, the V gene TRBV6-5; weak D call: TRBD1 (5 bases). This CDR3 spans 15 amino acids. With 5 bases removed from V and 3 bases from J, the gap between germline ends came to 16 bases. The V gene's germline CDR1 is MNHEY and CDR2 SVGAGI. The CDR3 region is CASSPSFRAHTEAFF. Written as DNA, the CDR3 is TGTGCCAGCAGTCCAAGCTTCAGGGCCCACACTGAAGCTTTCTTT.

The chain employs TRBV6-2 or TRBV6-3 and TRBJ2-4; TRBD2 matches 8 bases. The V and J ends lost 6 bases and 0 bases, in that order; junction bases with no gene match: 7. The CDR3 covers 16 residues. Germline CDR1 and CDR2: MNHEY and SVGEGT. The CDR3 is CASSPIGGGAKNIQYF. The CDR3 DNA follows: TGTGCCAGCAGCCCTATCGGGGGGGGAGCCAAAAACATTCAGTACTTC.

V and J are TRBV7-2 and TRBJ1-1, with D possibly TRBD1 on 6 matching bases. The germline V gene has CDR1 SGHTA and CDR2 FQGNSA. The CDR3 is 15 residues long. Deletions cut 1 base from V and 1 base from J, with 10 bases between. The CDR3 protein is CASSLGRRGNTEAFF. The CDR3 DNA reads TGTGCCAGCAGCTTAGGGCGCAGGGGGAACACTGAAGCTTTCTTT. Variable domain in full (rest from reference TRBV7-2 and TRBJ1-1): GAGVSQSPSNKVTEKGKDVELRCDPISGHTALYWYRQSLGQGLEFLIYFQGNSAPDKSGLPSDRFSAERTGGSVSTLTIQRTQQEDSAVYLCASSLGRRGNTEAFFGQGTRLTVV.

This clone was found a few times. The J gene is TRBJ2-1, the V gene TRBV9; perhaps TRBD2 as D (6 bases). Germline CDR1 and CDR2: SGDLS and YYNGEE. The V and J ends lost 3 bases and 3 bases respectively, with 22 bases between them. The CDR3 is 18 residues long. This CDR3 is CASSAPHGGTSRYNEQFF. CDR3 bases: TGTGCCAGCAGCGCACCACATGGGGGGACGAGCCGCTACAATGAGCAGTTCTTC.